What follows is one TCR beta chain and its context. Study processing details: Amplifying reference gene primers gave estimates of nucleated cell counts. Using immunoSEQ multiplex PCR, the repertoire was profiled, and TCRdb retains in-frame clones only, with some absent. V, J and clone size were drawn from that table, and D and trimming were deduced from the DNA. The sample lists around 300,000 clones; over 75% were seen once. The entry originates in a study of blood T cell repertoires in COVID-19. Whole-study context: Sample material is recorded as cDNA or gDNA derived from T cells, B-cell-depleted T cells, or PBMCs.

This TCR derives from a man between 18 and 35 years old with active or convalescent COVID-19. Sequencing used peripheral blood.

The CDR3: CASWARGGNTIYF. The DNA for the CDR3 is TGTGCCTCCTGGGCGCGGGGGGGAAACACCATATATTTT. The chain uses TRBV12-3 or TRBV12-4 and TRBJ1-3; D might be TRBD1 (5 bases). V lost 11 bases to trimming and J lost 4 bases, with 15 bases between them. There are 13 residues in the CDR3.